One and the same sample provided the 23 T cell receptor beta chains below, sequenced in a study of blood T cells in healthy people across ages. Primed by a sample-barcoded 5' primer and a J-beta primer mix, a second PCR proceeded for about 7 to 12 cycles. TCRdb re-derived calls from the 5' RACE reads in MiXCR, one entry per CDR3 protein. The sample yields over a million distinct CDR3 sequences, under 45% seen once. The material sequenced was blood. Receptors originate from a woman aged 55-69 years in good health.

The gene calls are TRBV20-1 and TRBJ2-4; 7 bases are a match to TRBD2. The CDR3 has 13 amino acids. V shed 6 bases and J 6 bases; nucleotides not matched to a gene: 8. Germline CDR1 reads DFQATT; CDR2 reads SNEGSKA (reference sequence). The CDR3 is CSAAGLVLNIQYF. Written as DNA, the CDR3 is TGCAGTGCCGCAGGACTAGTATTAAACATTCAGTACTTC.

The CDR3 loop is CASREDASNTGELFF. The CDR3 coding sequence is TGCGCCAGCAGGGAAGACGCTTCGAACACCGGGGAGCTGTTTTTT. V usage is TRBV5-1 and J usage is TRBJ2-2; D uncertain. Trimming left V 5 bases short and J 0 bases short, with 11 bases between. This CDR3 contains 15 residues. Germline-derived CDR1 and CDR2 are SGHRS and YFSETQ.

The chain uses TRBV20-1 and TRBJ2-3; 7 nucleotides line up with TRBD2. The CDR3 loop spans 16 amino acids. Germline-derived CDR1 and CDR2 are DFQATT and SNEGSKA (reference sequence). J was trimmed by 3 bases and V by 1 base; bases with no gene match: 10. For the CDR3, the DNA is TGCAGTGCTAGAGGCCCCAGCGGGATACGAACAGATACGCAGTATTTT. Translated: CSARGPSGIRTDTQYF.

This clonotype has a handful of counts. This rearrangement joins TRBV29-1 to TRBJ1-5; 9 bases map to TRBD1. Per the germline V gene, CDR1 is SQVTM and CDR2 is ANQGSEA. The CDR3 spans 13 residues. J lost 6 bases, V lost 7 bases, and 7 bases had no gene match. CDR3 nucleotide sequence: TGCAGCGCATTAACAGGGGGCGGTCAGCCCCAGCATTTT. This gives the protein CSALTGGGQPQHF.

V gene TRBV15 combines with J gene TRBJ2-1; 9 nucleotides agree with TRBD2. The V segment lost 5 bases and the J segment 2 bases; nucleotides outside the gene matches: 4. The germline CDR1 and CDR2 sequences are LNHNV and YYDKDF (reference sequence). The CDR3 has 15 residues. DNA of the CDR3: TGTGCCACCAGCGTCGGGACTAGCCCCTACAATGAGCAGTTCTTC. Protein: CATSVGTSPYNEQFF.

V gene TRBV10-1 combines with J gene TRBJ2-3; 12 bases fit TRBD2. The CDR3 runs 17 residues. With V trimmed by 9 bases and J by 3 bases, 13 bases remained unmatched. Germline assignment: CDR1 WNHNN and CDR2 SYGVQD (reference sequence). The CDR3 is CASITSGRPAWTDTQYF. As DNA, the CDR3 is TGCGCCAGTATTACTAGCGGGAGGCCCGCATGGACAGATACGCAGTATTTT.

To note about this clonotype: This sequence may be a read error, since a much larger clone differs from it by one base. This chain links TRBV10-3 with TRBJ1-5; D gene unclear. CDR1 and CDR2 from the germline V gene are ENHRY and SYGVKD. This CDR3 has 13 residues. Trimming removed 4 bases from V and 4 bases from J, with 8 bases in between. CDR3 loop: CAISGSVNQPQHF. The CDR3, as DNA: TGTGCCATCAGTGGGTCGGTGAATCAGCCCCAGCATTTT.

This chain joins TRBV20-1 and TRBJ2-1, with 8 positions matching TRBD2. V shed 2 bases, J shed 3 bases, and the junction held 6 bases outside the gene matches. The CDR3 is 15 residues long. Looked up from germline, CDR1 is DFQATT and CDR2 is SNEGSKA (reference sequence). The CDR3 bases are TGCAGTGCTAGAACTAGCGGCCTACACTACAATGAGCAGTTCTTC. This codes for CSARTSGLHYNEQFF.

This clonotype was seen repeatedly, ten times or more. The chain's CDR3 is CATRQGYEETQYF. The CDR3 DNA reads as TGTGCCACACGACAGGGGTACGAAGAGACCCAGTACTTC. This chain uses TRBV10-3 with TRBJ2-5, with TRBD1 matching 8 bases. Losses at the gene ends were 10 bases for V and 3 bases for J; bases not matched to a gene: 7. The CDR3 is made up of 13 amino acids. Germline-derived CDR1 and CDR2 are ENHRY and SYGVKD.

This chain uses TRBV11-2 with TRBJ2-7, with D perhaps matching TRBD1 (5 bases). In germline, CDR1 is SGHAT, CDR2 FQNNGV. The CDR3 sequence is 15 residues long. Trimming removed 1 base at V and 3 bases at J, with 13 bases between. The CDR3: CASSLVQGRGYEQYF. The CDR3 nucleotides are TGTGCCAGCAGCTTAGTCCAGGGTAGGGGCTACGAGCAGTACTTC.

Only a few counts were recorded for this clonotype. J is TRBJ2-3 and V is TRBV27; D remains ambiguous. This CDR3 region has 16 residues. The V gene's germline CDR1 is MNHEY and CDR2 SMNVEV (reference sequence). Trimming left V 5 bases short and J 2 bases short, with 17 bases between. CDR3 amino acids: CASSPIERLLTDTQYF. Written as DNA, the CDR3 is TGTGCCAGCAGTCCAATTGAACGCCTCCTCACAGATACGCAGTATTTT.

V usage is TRBV19 and J usage is TRBJ2-5; 9 bases are shared with TRBD1. V was clipped by 4 bases and J by 0 bases; unmatched bases: 6. The CDR3 extends over 16 amino acids. Germline-derived CDR1 and CDR2 are LNHDA and SQIVND (reference sequence). The CDR3 region has the DNA TGTGCCAGTAGTACCGGGACAGGGCTGAACCAAGAGACCCAGTACTTC. This gives the protein CASSTGTGLNQETQYF.

This clonotype was seen only a few times. V and J are TRBV20-1 and TRBJ1-2; D call uncertain. V was shortened by 0 bases and J by 1 base, with 9 bases between the two germline ends. Germline loops: CDR1 DFQATT, CDR2 SNEGSKA (reference sequence). The CDR3 has 14 residues. The CDR3 here is CSARERSFNYGYTF. For the CDR3, the DNA is TGCAGTGCTAGAGAAAGGAGTTTTAACTATGGCTACACCTTC.

Only a few counts were recorded for this clonotype. V gene TRBV7-3 combines with J gene TRBJ2-1; possibly TRBD1 or TRBD2 for D (6 bases each). The CDR3 length is 15 residues. Deletions cut 2 bases from V and 8 bases from J, with 16 bases between. Per germline, CDR1 SGHTA and CDR2 FQGTGA. The CDR3 DNA reads TGTGCCAGCAGCTTAGGGAGCGAGGGGGGCTATGAGCAGTTCTTC. Encoded protein: CASSLGSEGGYEQFF.

The chain links TRBV7-6 to TRBJ1-1; D ambiguous. This CDR3 spans 15 amino acids. In germline, CDR1 is SGHVS, CDR2 FNYEAQ. The V gene lost 2 bases and the J gene lost 2 bases, with 12 bases spanning the gap. The DNA of the CDR3 is TGTGCCAGCAGCTTAAATGGAGCAGGTAACACTGAAGCTTTCTTT. Translation: CASSLNGAGNTEAFF.

This clonotype was seen a few times. This chain uses TRBV11-2 with TRBJ1-2; 8 bases are a match to TRBD1. This CDR3 is built from 14 residues. Germline CDR1 reads SGHAT; CDR2 reads FQNNGV. Losses at the gene ends were 4 bases for V and 2 bases for J; bases not matched to a gene: 3. The CDR3 DNA is TGTGCCAGCAGCTGGGACAGGAGAAACTATGGCTACACCTTC. It yields the protein CASSWDRRNYGYTF.

As to this clonotype: The junction shows a germline mismatch at one end, possibly a read error. The J gene is TRBJ1-2, the V gene TRBV6-1; D not certain. This CDR3 is 14 amino acids long. The germline CDR1 and CDR2 sequences are MNHNS and SASEGT. CDR3 protein: CASRSRRAGHGYTF. In DNA, the CDR3 is TGCGCCAGCAGGTCCCGGAGAGCGGGCCATGGCTACACCTTC.

The chain has TRBV12-3 or TRBV12-4 and TRBJ1-5; D possibly corresponds to TRBD1 (6 bases). CDR3 length: 15 residues. Trimming cost V 5 bases and J 5 bases, with 16 bases left between them. The CDR3 coding sequence is TGTGCCAGCAGTCCAACAGGGTCTAACGATCAGCCCCAGCATTTT. Protein sequence: CASSPTGSNDQPQHF.

The rearrangement joins TRBV2 to TRBJ2-4; D remains unclear. The DNA end is more similar to TRBJ2-5, so the J call may be wrong. The CDR3 loop spans 14 amino acids. Germline V lookup: CDR1 SNHLY, CDR2 FYNNEI. The CDR3 loop reads CASIPGHLGETQYF. For the CDR3, the DNA is TGTGCCAGCATACCCGGGCACTTAGGGGAGACCCAGTACTTC.

The gene calls are TRBV10-3 and TRBJ2-7, with D perhaps TRBD1 (6 bases). The germline V gene encodes CDR1 ENHRY and CDR2 SYGVKD. The CDR3 contains 12 residues. V gave up 6 bases and J gave up 6 bases, with 12 bases separating them. The DNA for the CDR3 is TGTGCCATCAGCTCCGGACAGCCCGAGCAGTACTTC. Translating gives CAISSGQPEQYF.

In its sample, this clonotype was seen a few times. This rearrangement joins TRBV7-3 to TRBJ2-1, with TRBD2 matching over 11 bases. The V gene end was trimmed by 5 bases and the J gene end by 6 bases; junction bases not matched to a gene: 9. Per the germline V gene, CDR1 is SGHTA and CDR2 is FQGTGA. The CDR3 is 16 residues long. CDR3 coding DNA: TGTGCCAGCAGCCAAAAGGGACTAGCGGAGATCAATGAGCAGTTCTTC. Protein sequence: CASSQKGLAEINEQFF.

The genes are TRBV2 and TRBJ2-5; D call uncertain. CDR1 SNHLY and CDR2 FYNNEI come from the germline V gene. This CDR3 is 14 amino acids long. Trimming pared 0 bases from V and 1 base from J, leaving 6 bases between. The CDR3 loop is CASSEALPQETQYF. The CDR3 DNA follows: TGTGCCAGCAGTGAAGCGCTTCCCCAAGAGACCCAGTACTTC.

The J gene is TRBJ2-7, the V gene TRBV30, with TRBD1 matching 9 bases. Germline loops: CDR1 GTSNPN, CDR2 SVGIG (reference sequence). The V segment lost 5 bases and the J segment 2 bases; nucleotides outside the gene matches: 1. This CDR3 is built from 12 residues. CDR3 bases: TGTGCCTGGGGGACAGGGACCTACGAGCAGTACTTC. It encodes CAWGTGTYEQYF.